This is a list of T cell receptor beta chains from one sample in a study of blood T cell repertoires in COVID-19. The protocol was immunoSEQ multiplex PCR, while the TCRdb copy is restricted to in-frame clones and leaves out a portion. The sample has more than 45,000 clones, around 90% seen once. The sample comprised peripheral blood. These receptors came from a human donor with active COVID-19. The donor label of this sample is uncertain. Each CDR3 is given with its conserved first and last residue. Each record gives: D gene, V gene, J gene, clone size, CDR3 protein, CDR3 DNA. D genes are given only for firm matches. Only some rows state a clone size, as once, few, many or a class for expanded clones.

>TRBD2|TRBV4-1|TRBJ2-3|.
CASSHPSGRGQNTRRYTDTQYF
TGCGCCAGCAGCCACCCCAGCGGGAGGGGGCAGAACACTCGTCGATACACAGATACGCAGTATTTT
>.|TRBV21-1|TRBJ1-1|few
CASSKGATEAFF
TGTGCCAGCAGCAAAGGGGCCACTGAAGCTTTCTTT
>TRBD2|TRBV6-4|TRBJ2-7|.
CASILPGLAVRYEQYF
TGTGCCAGCATCCTACCGGGACTAGCGGTCCGCTACGAGCAGTACTTC
>TRBD2|TRBV2|TRBJ2-1|.
CASSPSGSASYNEQFF
TGTGCCAGCAGCCCTAGCGGGAGTGCGTCCTACAATGAGCAGTTCTTC
>TRBD1|TRBV15|TRBJ1-2|.
CATSRGDSYYGYTF
TGTGCCACCAGCAGGGGGGACAGCTACTATGGCTACACCTTC
>.|TRBV6-5|TRBJ2-1|.
CASSYRGSYNEQFF
TGTGCCAGCAGTTACAGGGGCTCCTACAATGAGCAGTTCTTC
>.|TRBV25-1|TRBJ1-1|.
CASSDNLRGGVTEAFF
TGTGCCAGCAGTGATAACCTCAGGGGAGGGGTCACTGAAGCTTTCTTT
>TRBD1|TRBV10-3|TRBJ2-1|.
CAISGGQGSYNEQFF
TGTGCCATCAGTGGCGGACAGGGATCCTACAATGAGCAGTTCTTC
>.|TRBV2|TRBJ1-1|.
CASSEFGQSNTEAFF
TGTGCCAGCAGTGAGTTCGGACAATCGAACACTGAAGCTTTCTTT
>TRBD2|TRBV5-1|TRBJ2-2|.
CASSLSGGNTGELFF
TGCGCCAGCAGCTTGAGCGGGGGGAACACCGGGGAGCTGTTTTTT
>TRBD2|TRBV5-1|TRBJ2-1|.
CASSTTSGGALFF
TGCGCCAGCAGCACGACTAGCGGGGGGGCACTGTTCTTC
>.|TRBV3-1/TRBV3-2|TRBJ1-1|.
CAVSGRGNTEAFF
TGTGCCGTCTCCGGGCGGGGGAACACTGAAGCTTTCTTT